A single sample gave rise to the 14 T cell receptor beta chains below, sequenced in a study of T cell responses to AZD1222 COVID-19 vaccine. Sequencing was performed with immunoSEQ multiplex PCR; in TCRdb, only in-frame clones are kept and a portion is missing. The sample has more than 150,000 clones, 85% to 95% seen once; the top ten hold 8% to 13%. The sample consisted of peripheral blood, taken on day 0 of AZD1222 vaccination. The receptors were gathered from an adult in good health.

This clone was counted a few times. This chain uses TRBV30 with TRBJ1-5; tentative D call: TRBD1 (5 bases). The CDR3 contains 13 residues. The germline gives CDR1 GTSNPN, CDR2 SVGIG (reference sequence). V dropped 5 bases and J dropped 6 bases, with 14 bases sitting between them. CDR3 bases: TGTGCCTGGGATCAGGGAAACCTTCAGCCCCAGCATTTT. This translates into CAWDQGNLQPQHF.

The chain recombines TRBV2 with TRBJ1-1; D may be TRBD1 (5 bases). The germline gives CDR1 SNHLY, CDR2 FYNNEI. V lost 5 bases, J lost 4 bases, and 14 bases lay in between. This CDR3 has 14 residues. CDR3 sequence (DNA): TGTGCCAGCAGTCCGCAGGGCTTCGGCACTGAAGCTTTCTTT. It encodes CASSPQGFGTEAFF.

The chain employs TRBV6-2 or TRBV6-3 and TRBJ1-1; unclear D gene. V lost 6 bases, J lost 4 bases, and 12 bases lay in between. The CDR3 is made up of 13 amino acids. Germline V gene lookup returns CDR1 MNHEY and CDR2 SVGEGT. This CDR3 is CASSHLQLTEAFF. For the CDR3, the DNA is TGTGCCAGCAGCCACCTACAACTCACTGAAGCTTTCTTT.

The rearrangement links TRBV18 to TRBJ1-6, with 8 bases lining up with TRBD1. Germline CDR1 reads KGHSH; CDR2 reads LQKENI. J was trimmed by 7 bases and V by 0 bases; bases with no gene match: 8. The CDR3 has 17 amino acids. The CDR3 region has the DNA TGTGCCAGCTCACCACCAACAGGGGGTAGTATGAATTCACCCCTCCACTTT. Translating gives CASSPPTGGSMNSPLHF.

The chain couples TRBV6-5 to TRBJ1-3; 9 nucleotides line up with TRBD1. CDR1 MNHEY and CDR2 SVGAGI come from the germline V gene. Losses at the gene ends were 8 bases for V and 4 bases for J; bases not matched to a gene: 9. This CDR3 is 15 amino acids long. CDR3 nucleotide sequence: TGTGCCAGCGCCGGGGGACAGGGTCCGGGAAACACCATATATTTT. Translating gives CASAGGQGPGNTIYF.

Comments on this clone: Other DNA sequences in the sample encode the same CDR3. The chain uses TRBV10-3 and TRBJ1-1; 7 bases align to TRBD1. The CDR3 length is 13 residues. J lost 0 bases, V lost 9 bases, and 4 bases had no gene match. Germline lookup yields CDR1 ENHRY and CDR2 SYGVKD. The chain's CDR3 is CAISGTVNTEAFF. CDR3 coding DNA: TGTGCCATTTCCGGGACAGTGAACACTGAAGCTTTCTTT.

This chain's CDR3 is CASSQEVGELFF. The CDR3 coding sequence is TGCGCCAGCAGCCAAGAAGTGGGGGAGCTGTTTTTT. The V and J genes are TRBV4-3 and TRBJ2-2; the D is unclear. This CDR3 is 12 amino acids long. Trimming removed 0 bases at V and 8 bases at J, with 4 bases between. The germline gives CDR1 LGHNA, CDR2 YSLEER.

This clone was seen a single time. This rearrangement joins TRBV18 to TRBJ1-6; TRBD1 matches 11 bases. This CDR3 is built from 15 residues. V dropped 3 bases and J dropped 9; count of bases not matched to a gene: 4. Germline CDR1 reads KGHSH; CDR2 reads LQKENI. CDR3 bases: TGTGCCAGCTCACCGGGACAGGGGGTCGGTTCACCCCTCCACTTT. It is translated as CASSPGQGVGSPLHF.

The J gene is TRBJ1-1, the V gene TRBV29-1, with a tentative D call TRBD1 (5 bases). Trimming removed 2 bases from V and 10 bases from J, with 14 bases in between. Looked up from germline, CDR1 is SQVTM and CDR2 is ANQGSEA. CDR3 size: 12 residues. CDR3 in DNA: TGCAGCGTTGAATGGGGCAGTAGGAGAGCTTTCTTT. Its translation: CSVEWGSRRAFF.

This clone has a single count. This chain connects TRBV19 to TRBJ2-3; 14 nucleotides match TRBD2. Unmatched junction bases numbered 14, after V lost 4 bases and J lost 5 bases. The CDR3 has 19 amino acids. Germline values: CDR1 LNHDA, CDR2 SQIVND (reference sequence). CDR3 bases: TGTGCCAGTAGTACACTCGGACTAGCGGGAGGCCCGGGGGGAGATACGCAGTATTTT. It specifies CASSTLGLAGGPGGDTQYF.

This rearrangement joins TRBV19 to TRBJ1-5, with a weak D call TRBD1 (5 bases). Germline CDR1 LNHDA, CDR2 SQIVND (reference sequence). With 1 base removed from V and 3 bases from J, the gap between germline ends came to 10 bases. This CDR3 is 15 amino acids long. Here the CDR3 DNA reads TGTGCCAGTAGTATAGGGACGGGACCCAATCAGCCCCAGCATTTT. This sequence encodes CASSIGTGPNQPQHF.

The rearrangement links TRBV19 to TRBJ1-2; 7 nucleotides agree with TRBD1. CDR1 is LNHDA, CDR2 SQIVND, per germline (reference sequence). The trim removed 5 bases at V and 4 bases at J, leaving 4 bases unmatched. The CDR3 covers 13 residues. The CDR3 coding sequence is TGTGCCAGTAGTGTGGGACAGATCTATGGCTACACCTTC. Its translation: CASSVGQIYGYTF.

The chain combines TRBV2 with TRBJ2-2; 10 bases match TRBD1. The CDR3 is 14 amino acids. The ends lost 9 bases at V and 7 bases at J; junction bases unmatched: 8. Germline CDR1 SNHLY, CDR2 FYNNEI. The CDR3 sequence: CARTGGSVNGELFF. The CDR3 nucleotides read TGTGCCAGGACAGGGGGCAGTGTCAACGGGGAGCTGTTTTTT.

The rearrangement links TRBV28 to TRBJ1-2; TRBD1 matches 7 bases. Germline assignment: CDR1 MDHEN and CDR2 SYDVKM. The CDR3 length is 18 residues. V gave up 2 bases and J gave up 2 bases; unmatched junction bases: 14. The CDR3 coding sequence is TGTGCCAGCAGTTTAGGAGGGGGCGTTCGGCCCCAAAACTATGGCTACACCTTC. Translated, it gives CASSLGGGVRPQNYGYTF.